These T cell receptor beta chains were read from a single sample in a study of blood T cell repertoires in COVID-19. Method: immunoSEQ multiplex PCR; TCRdb's copy keeps in-frame clones and lacks some. Here the sample spans around 130,000 clones, about four fifths being singletons. The sequenced sample consisted of peripheral blood. These receptors all come from a man aged 55 to 69 with acute or convalescent COVID-19. The CDR3 runs from the conserved cysteine through the conserved F or W. D genes are given only for firm matches. Not every row has a clone size; where given, it reads once, few, many or a size class.

d_gene | j_gene | v_gene | abundance | CDR3nt | CDR3aa
- | TRBJ1-5 | TRBV18 | - | TGTGCCAGCTCACCAGGGCAGGGTTATCAGCCCCAGCATTTT | CASSPGQGYQPQHF
- | TRBJ1-4 | TRBV10-1 | - | TGCGCCAGCACTCCAACTAGTCCTAATGAAAAACTGTTTTTT | CASTPTSPNEKLFF
- | TRBJ2-7 | TRBV7-6 | - | TGTGCCAGCAGCCACCACAGGGATACTCTAAACGAGCAGTACTTC | CASSHHRDTLNEQYF
- | TRBJ2-1 | TRBV7-9 | - | TGTGCCAGCAGCTTTGGCGGGGCGGGCGAGGGTGAGCAGTTCTTC | CASSFGGAGEGEQFF
TRBD2 | TRBJ2-3 | TRBV2 | - | TGTGCCAGCAGCGAGCTCGGACTAGTGGAGGCAGATACGCAGTATTTT | CASSELGLVEADTQYF
- | TRBJ1-5 | TRBV5-1 | - | TGCGCCAGCAGCTTGGCAGGGGCCCCCGGTCAGCCCCAGCATTTT | CASSLAGAPGQPQHF
- | TRBJ2-5 | TRBV10-2 | - | TGCGCCAGCAGAAGGGAGCAAGAGACCCAGTACTTC | CASRREQETQYF
- | TRBJ1-5 | TRBV15 | - | TGTGCCACCAGCAGAGATCGGGGGAGCAATCAGCCCCAGCATTTT | CATSRDRGSNQPQHF
TRBD1 | TRBJ2-7 | TRBV14 | - | TGTGCCAGCAGCCACCCCTACCCCGGGACAGGGTTCCACGAGCAGTACTTC | CASSHPYPGTGFHEQYF
TRBD1 | TRBJ2-5 | TRBV6-4 | - | TGTGCCAGCAGTGACTCGAGACAGGGGTTCCGAGATGGGACCCAGTACTTC | CASSDSRQGFRDGTQYF
TRBD2 | TRBJ2-2 | TRBV18 | once | TGTGCCAGCTCACCGAGGGTAGCGGGAACCGGGGAGCTGTTTTTT | CASSPRVAGTGELFF
- | TRBJ1-5 | TRBV24-1 | once | TGTGCCACCAGTGATTTTGGCAGCAATCAGCCCCAGCATTTT | CATSDFGSNQPQHF
TRBD2 | TRBJ2-2 | TRBV5-4 | few | TGTGCCAGCAGCCGAAACACGGGAGGGCAGCCCGGGGAGCTGTTTTTT | CASSRNTGGQPGELFF
- | TRBJ1-2 | TRBV6-2/TRBV6-3 | few | TGTGCCAGCAGTTACTCGGCCAGGTCCTATGGCTACACCTTC | CASSYSARSYGYTF
TRBD2 | TRBJ2-2 | TRBV11-2 | - | TGTGCCAGCAGCTTATCGGCTAGCGGGAAGGTCGGGGAGCTGTTTTTT | CASSLSASGKVGELFF
- | TRBJ2-1 | TRBV4-1 | - | TGCGCCAGCAGCCACCGACTAGATTATGAGCAGTTCTTC | CASSHRLDYEQFF
TRBD1 | TRBJ1-1 | TRBV6-5 | - | TGTGCCAGCGTGAGGCAGGGGGCCACTGAAGCTTTCTTT | CASVRQGATEAFF
- | TRBJ1-5 | TRBV21-1 | - | TGTGCCAGCAGCCCCGGACAGGGGGGCGGCCAGCCCCAGCATTTT | CASSPGQGGGQPQHF
TRBD2 | TRBJ2-7 | TRBV5-1 | - | TGCGCCAGCAGCTTGGCGCTAGCGGGAGTGGGAACCTACGAGCAGTACTTC | CASSLALAGVGTYEQYF
- | TRBJ2-1 | TRBV11-2 | - | TGTGCCAGCAGCTTATCCCGGGGGCAGTTCTTC | CASSLSRGQFF
- | TRBJ2-3 | TRBV30 | - | TGTGCCTGGAGTCCTCGGGGTGATACGCAGTATTTT | CAWSPRGDTQYF
TRBD1 | TRBJ1-2 | TRBV19 | - | TGTGCCAGTAGTGTCCAACAGGGGCTAGAGTATGGCTACACCTTC | CASSVQQGLEYGYTF
- | TRBJ1-4 | TRBV6-2/TRBV6-3 | - | TGTGCCAGCAGTCCAGGGGAGCGGGGTGAAAAACTGTTTTTT | CASSPGERGEKLFF
TRBD1 | TRBJ1-2 | TRBV6-5 | - | TGTGCCAGCAGAGGTACAGGGGCCGACTATGGCTACACCTTC | CASRGTGADYGYTF
TRBD1 | TRBJ2-5 | TRBV5-1 | - | TGCGCCAGCAGAACGACAGGGGGGGTAGAGACCCAGTACTTC | CASRTTGGVETQYF
TRBD1 | TRBJ1-2 | TRBV18 | once | TGTGCCAGCTCACCAGACAGGGGCGAGGGTGGCTACACCTTC | CASSPDRGEGGYTF
TRBD1 | TRBJ1-5 | TRBV6-5 | once | TGTGCCAGCAGTTCGGGACAGGGAGGCAATCAGCCCCAGCATTTT | CASSSGQGGNQPQHF
TRBD2 | TRBJ2-1 | TRBV5-4 | - | TGTGCCAGCAGCTTGGGGGGACTAGGATCCTACAATGAGCAGTTCTTC | CASSLGGLGSYNEQFF
- | TRBJ1-6 | TRBV14 | - | TGTGCCAGCAGCCAGGCCATGGCCAACCCGCCCCTCCACTTT | CASSQAMANPPLHF
- | TRBJ2-7 | TRBV29-1 | - | TGCAGCGTTGAATGGCGTAAGGGAGGTGAGAACGAGCAGTACTTC | CSVEWRKGGENEQYF
TRBD2 | TRBJ2-1 | TRBV10-1 | few | TGCGCCAGCAGTGCATCGAGCGGGGGGGCTGCCTCCTACAATGAGCAGTTCTTC | CASSASSGGAASYNEQFF
- | TRBJ1-1 | TRBV19 | - | TGTGCCAGTAGTACCCCGGTGGGGCTCGGTGAAGCTTTCTTT | CASSTPVGLGEAFF
TRBD1 | TRBJ1-5 | TRBV7-6 | - | TGTGCCAGCAGCTTAGGGACAGGAAATAGCAATCAGCCCCAGCATTTT | CASSLGTGNSNQPQHF
TRBD1 | TRBJ2-2 | TRBV29-1 | - | TGCAGCGTTGAAGATTGGGGACAGGGGGACATCGGGGAGCTGTTTTTT | CSVEDWGQGDIGELFF
- | TRBJ1-6 | TRBV3-1/TRBV3-2 | - | TGTGCCAGCAGCCGGACTATTGGGGTTTCACCCCTCCACTTT | CASSRTIGVSPLHF
- | TRBJ1-5 | TRBV30 | few | TGTGCCTGGAGTGTAGGGGAAAATCAGCCCCAGCATTTT | CAWSVGENQPQHF
- | TRBJ2-7 | TRBV7-6 | many | TGTGCCAGCAGCTTAGACAGGGCCGAGCAGTACTTC | CASSLDRAEQYF
TRBD1 | TRBJ2-7 | TRBV18 | - | TGTGCCAGCTCACCATCGGGACAGGGGATCGAGCAGTACTTC | CASSPSGQGIEQYF
- | TRBJ2-7 | TRBV5-1 | few | TGCGCCAGCAGCCCCGGACAGAATCGCCAGGGCGAGCAGTACTTC | CASSPGQNRQGEQYF
- | TRBJ2-1 | TRBV4-2 | - | TGTGCCAGCAGCCCCGAAGCGGGCGTGAAATACAATGAGCAGTTCTTC | CASSPEAGVKYNEQFF
- | TRBJ1-5 | TRBV11-2 | - | TGTGCCAGCAGCTTTCCGGGTCAGCCCCAGCATTTT | CASSFPGQPQHF
- | TRBJ2-5 | TRBV19 | - | TGTGCCAGTAGTAAAGACAGGAACCAAGAGACCCAGTACTTC | CASSKDRNQETQYF
- | TRBJ2-2 | TRBV5-5 | - | TGTGCCAGCAGCTTCGGTATGGAGGAGTGGACCGGGGAGCTGTTTTTT | CASSFGMEEWTGELFF
- | TRBJ2-1 | TRBV30 | once | TGTGCCTGGAGTGTACCAGGGCCCTCCTACAATGAGCAGTTCTTC | CAWSVPGPSYNEQFF
TRBD2 | TRBJ2-1 | TRBV2 | once | TGTGCCAGCAGTCGCCTGACGGGGGGGCCGAATGAGCAGTTCTTC | CASSRLTGGPNEQFF
- | TRBJ2-7 | TRBV6-1 | - | TGTGCCAGCAGTGAGCAGGGTCACGAGCAGTACTTC | CASSEQGHEQYF
- | TRBJ2-2 | TRBV7-2 | - | TGTGCCAGCAGCTTAGAGGGGGGGCGCAGCACCGGGGAGCTGTTTTTT | CASSLEGGRSTGELFF
- | TRBJ2-5 | TRBV5-1 | - | TGCGCCAGCAGCTTGGAGGTGACAGGGAGGGAGACCCAGTACTTC | CASSLEVTGRETQYF
- | TRBJ2-3 | TRBV19 | - | TGTGCCAGTAGCCCCCGCGGACTCACAGATACGCAGTATTTT | CASSPRGLTDTQYF
- | TRBJ2-2 | TRBV6-6 | - | TGTGCCAGCAGTTTCCACAACAGGGCCGGGGAGCTGTTTTTT | CASSFHNRAGELFF
TRBD1 | TRBJ1-5 | TRBV3-1/TRBV3-2 | few | TGTGCCAGCGGTAAATCAGGGGGTTTGGGGCAGCCCCAGCATTTT | CASGKSGGLGQPQHF
- | TRBJ1-1 | TRBV10-3 | - | TGTGCCATCAGTGCCGACAGGAACACTGAAGCTTTCTTT | CAISADRNTEAFF
TRBD1 | TRBJ2-2 | TRBV7-9 | - | TGTGCCAGCAGCAAGGGACAGACCACCGGGGAGCTGTTTTTT | CASSKGQTTGELFF